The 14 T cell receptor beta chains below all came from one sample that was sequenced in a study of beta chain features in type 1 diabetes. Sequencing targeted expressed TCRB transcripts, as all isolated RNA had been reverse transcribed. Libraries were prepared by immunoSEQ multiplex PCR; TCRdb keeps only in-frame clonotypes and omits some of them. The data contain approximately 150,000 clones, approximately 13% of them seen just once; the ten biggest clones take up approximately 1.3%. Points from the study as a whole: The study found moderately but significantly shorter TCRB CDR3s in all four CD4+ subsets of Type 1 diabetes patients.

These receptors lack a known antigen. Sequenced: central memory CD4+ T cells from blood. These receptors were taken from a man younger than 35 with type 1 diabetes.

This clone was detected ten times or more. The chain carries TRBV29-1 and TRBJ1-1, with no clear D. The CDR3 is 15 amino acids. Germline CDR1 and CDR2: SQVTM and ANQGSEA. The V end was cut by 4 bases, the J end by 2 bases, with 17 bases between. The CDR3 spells CSVGAPGQLNTEAFF. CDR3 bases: TGCAGCGTTGGAGCCCCGGGCCAGCTAAACACTGAAGCTTTCTTT.

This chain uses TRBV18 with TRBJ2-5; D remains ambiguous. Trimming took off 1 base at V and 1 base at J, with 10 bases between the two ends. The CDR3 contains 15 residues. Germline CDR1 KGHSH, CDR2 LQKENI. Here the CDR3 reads CASSPRLGSQETQYF. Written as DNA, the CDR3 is TGTGCCAGCTCACCACGTCTGGGGTCCCAAGAGACCCAGTACTTC.

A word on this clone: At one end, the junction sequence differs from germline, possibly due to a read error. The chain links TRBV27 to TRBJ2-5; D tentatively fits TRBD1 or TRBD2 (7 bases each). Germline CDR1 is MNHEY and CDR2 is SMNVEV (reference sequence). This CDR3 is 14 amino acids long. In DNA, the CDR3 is TGTGCCCGCAGAGGGGGCGGGGGCCAAGAGACCCAGTACTTC. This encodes CARRGGGGQETQYF.

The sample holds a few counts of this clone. CDR3 bases: TGTGCCAGCTCCCTAACAGAGAACACCGGGGAGCTGTTTTTT. It codes for CASSLTENTGELFF. The rearrangement links TRBV18 to TRBJ2-2; D not certain. Trimming stripped 6 bases from V and 1 base from J, with 9 bases between. The length of the CDR3 is 14 residues. The germline gives CDR1 KGHSH, CDR2 LQKENI.

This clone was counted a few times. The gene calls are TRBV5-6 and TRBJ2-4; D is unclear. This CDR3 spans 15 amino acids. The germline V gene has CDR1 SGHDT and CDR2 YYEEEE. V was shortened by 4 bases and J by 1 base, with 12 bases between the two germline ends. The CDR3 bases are TGTGCCAGCAGCAGATCCCAGGTGGCCAAAAACATTCAGTACTTC. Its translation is CASSRSQVAKNIQYF.

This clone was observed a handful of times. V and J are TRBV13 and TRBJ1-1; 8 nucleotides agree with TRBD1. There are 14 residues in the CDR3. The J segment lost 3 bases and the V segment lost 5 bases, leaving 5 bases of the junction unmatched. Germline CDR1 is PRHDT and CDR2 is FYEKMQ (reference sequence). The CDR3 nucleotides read TGTGCCAGCAGCCTCCGACAGGGGTACACTGAAGCTTTCTTT. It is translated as CASSLRQGYTEAFF.

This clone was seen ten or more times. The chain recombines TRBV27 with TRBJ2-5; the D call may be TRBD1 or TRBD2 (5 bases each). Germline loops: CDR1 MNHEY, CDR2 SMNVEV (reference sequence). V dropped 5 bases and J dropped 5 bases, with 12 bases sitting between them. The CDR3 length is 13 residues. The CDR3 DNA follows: TGTGCCAGCAGTCCAGGGCGGAGGGAGACCCAGTACTTC. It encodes CASSPGRRETQYF.

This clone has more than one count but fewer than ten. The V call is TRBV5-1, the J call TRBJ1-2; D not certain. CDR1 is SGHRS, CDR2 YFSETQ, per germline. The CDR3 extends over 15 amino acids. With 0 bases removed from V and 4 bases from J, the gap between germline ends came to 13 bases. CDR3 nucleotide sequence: TGCGCCAGCAGCTTGGCGATAGGGAATCTCTATGGCTACACCTTC. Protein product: CASSLAIGNLYGYTF.

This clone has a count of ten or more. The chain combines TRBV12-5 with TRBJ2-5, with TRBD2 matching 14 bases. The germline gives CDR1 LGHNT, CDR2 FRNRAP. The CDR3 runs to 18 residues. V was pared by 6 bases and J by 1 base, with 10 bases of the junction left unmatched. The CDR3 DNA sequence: TGTGCTAGTGGAGACGGACTAGCGGGGGGCCCTCTCCAAGAGACCCAGTACTTC. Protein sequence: CASGDGLAGGPLQETQYF.

This CDR3 is CASSRLTGMAEQFF. The CDR3 nucleotides read TGTGCCAGCAGTCGACTCACAGGTATGGCTGAGCAGTTCTTC. The chain uses TRBV27 and TRBJ2-1; D may be TRBD1 (5 bases). The V gene lost 5 bases and the J gene lost 9 bases, with 17 bases spanning the gap. The CDR3 is 14 amino acids. Per germline, CDR1 MNHEY and CDR2 SMNVEV (reference sequence).

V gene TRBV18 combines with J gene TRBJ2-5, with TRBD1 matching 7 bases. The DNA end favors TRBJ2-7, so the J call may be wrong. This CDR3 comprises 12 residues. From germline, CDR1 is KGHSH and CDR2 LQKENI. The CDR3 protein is CASSPGTVEQYF. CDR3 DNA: TGTGCCAGCTCACCAGGGACAGTCGAGCAGTACTTC.

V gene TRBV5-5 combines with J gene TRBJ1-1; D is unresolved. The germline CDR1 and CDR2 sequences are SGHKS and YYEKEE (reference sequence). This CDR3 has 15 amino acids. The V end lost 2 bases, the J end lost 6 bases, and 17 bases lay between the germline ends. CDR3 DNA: TGTGCCAGCAGCTTCCGAACCTCGGACGGTCCTGAAGCTTTCTTT. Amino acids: CASSFRTSDGPEAFF.

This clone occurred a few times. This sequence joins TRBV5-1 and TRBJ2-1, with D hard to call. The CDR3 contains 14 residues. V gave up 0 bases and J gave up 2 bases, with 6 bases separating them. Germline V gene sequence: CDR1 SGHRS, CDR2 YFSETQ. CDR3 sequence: CASSLADAYNEQFF. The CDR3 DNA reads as TGCGCCAGCAGCTTGGCAGACGCCTACAATGAGCAGTTCTTC.

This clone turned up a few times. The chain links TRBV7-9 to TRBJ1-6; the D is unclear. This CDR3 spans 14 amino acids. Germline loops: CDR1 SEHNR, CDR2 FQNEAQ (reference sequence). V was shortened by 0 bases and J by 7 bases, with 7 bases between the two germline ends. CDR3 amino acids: CASSLAASNSPLHF. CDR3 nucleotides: TGTGCCAGCAGCTTAGCAGCGTCGAATTCACCCCTCCACTTT.